Reported below is one T cell receptor beta chain. This record belongs to a study of beta chain features in type 1 diabetes. Germline assignment: CDR1 MNHEY and CDR2 SVGAGI. V lost 6 bases, J lost 7 bases, and 5 bases stayed unmatched. The CDR3 length is 14 residues. Of the isolated RNA, all was reverse transcribed, and so the sequenced material was expressed TCRB transcripts. Sequenced by immunoSEQ multiplex PCR; TCRdb stores in-frame clones only, minus some. The table has a few hundred thousand clones, around 14% seen once; the top ten hold under 0.04%. This TCR was sampled from a man in his thirties or forties in good health. This chain uses TRBV6-5 with TRBJ2-2, with 10 bases aligning to TRBD2. The sequenced material came from naive CD4+ T cells from blood. This CDR3 is CASRAGGRHGELFF. Written as DNA, the CDR3 is TGTGCCAGCAGAGCGGGAGGGCGACACGGGGAGCTGTTTTTT.